This is a list of T cell receptor beta chains from one sample in a study of cytomegalovirus exposure and HLA in healthy donors. Sequenced by immunoSEQ multiplex PCR; TCRdb stores in-frame clones only, minus some. In the table there are around 140,000 clones, about 74% of which are singletons. Sequencing was carried out using PBMCs. The receptors were sampled from a woman in her fifties or sixties in good health and CMV-seronegative. The CDR3 runs from the conserved cysteine through the conserved F or W. The D gene is left open where the match is weak. Rows may omit the clone size; those that give it use once, few, many or a size class.

NA	TRBV19	TRBJ2-3	NA	TGTGCCAGTAGTGCTCGGTGGTCTAGCACAGATACGCAGTATTTT	CASSARWSSTDTQYF
NA	TRBV20-1	TRBJ2-7	NA	TGCAGTGCGAGGCCCCTCCTCGAGCAGTACTTC	CSARPLLEQYF
NA	TRBV19	TRBJ2-3	NA	TGTGCCAGTAGTACTGGACTGCACTTCAGCACAGATACGCAGTATTTT	CASSTGLHFSTDTQYF
NA	TRBV2	TRBJ2-7	NA	TGTGCCAGCAGAGCATCTAAATTACCCTACGAGCAGTACTTC	CASRASKLPYEQYF
NA	TRBV11-1	TRBJ2-1	TRBD1	TGTGCCAGCAACCCGAGGACAGGCAAAAATGAGCAGTTCTTC	CASNPRTGKNEQFF
NA	TRBV6-5	TRBJ2-1	NA	TGTGCCAGCAGTTACCGGCTAGTAAATGAGCAGTTCTTC	CASSYRLVNEQFF
NA	TRBV18	TRBJ1-5	TRBD1	TGTGCCAGCTCCCAGGACAGGAGCAATCAGCCCCAGCATTTT	CASSQDRSNQPQHF
once	TRBV9	TRBJ2-7	TRBD2	TGTGCCAGCAGCACTACTAGCGGGGGGACTTACGAGCAGTACTTC	CASSTTSGGTYEQYF
NA	TRBV2	TRBJ1-5	NA	TGTGCCAGCAGTCTATACCGGTCCAACAATCAGCCCCAGCATTTT	CASSLYRSNNQPQHF
NA	TRBV10-3	TRBJ2-7	TRBD1	TGTGCCATCAGTGAAAGGACAGGGATCTACGAGCAGTACTTC	CAISERTGIYEQYF
NA	TRBV5-1	TRBJ2-7	TRBD1	TGCGCCAGCAGCTCACAGGGGTCCTACGAGCAGTACTTC	CASSSQGSYEQYF
NA	TRBV28	TRBJ2-7	NA	TGTGCCAGCAGACCACCGGGGGGCGGGTTCGGCGAGCAGTACTTC	CASRPPGGGFGEQYF
NA	TRBV5-1	TRBJ1-4	NA	TGCGCCAGCAGCTCGGGGGAAAATAATGAAAAACTGTTTTTT	CASSSGENNEKLFF
NA	TRBV9	TRBJ2-1	TRBD2	TGTGCCAGCAGCGTAGCGGGGGGTACCTACAATGAGCAGTTCTTC	CASSVAGGTYNEQFF
NA	TRBV5-1	TRBJ2-7	NA	TGCGCCAGCAGCTCCCTGGCGGGAAACTACGAGCAGTACTTC	CASSSLAGNYEQYF
NA	TRBV11-2	TRBJ2-2	NA	TGTGCCAGCAGCCCGAGCCTGAACACCGGGGAGCTGTTTTTT	CASSPSLNTGELFF
once	TRBV6-5	TRBJ2-3	NA	TGTGCCAGCAGTTACTCGTTGGCGGGGACCACAGATACGCAGTATTTT	CASSYSLAGTTDTQYF
NA	TRBV5-4	TRBJ2-7	TRBD2	TGTGCCAGCAGCTGGGGACTAGCAGGAACCTACGAGCAGTACTTC	CASSWGLAGTYEQYF
NA	TRBV11-1	TRBJ1-1	NA	TGTGCCAGCAGCCTCATAGGGGATGGCACTGAAGCTTTCTTT	CASSLIGDGTEAFF
NA	TRBV6-5	TRBJ1-5	TRBD1	TGTGCCAGCAGTTACAGGACAGGGGGGGCCTATCAGCCCCAGCATTTT	CASSYRTGGAYQPQHF
few	TRBV6-6	TRBJ2-1	NA	TGTGCCAGCAAACCGGGACTTACAGCCAATGAGCAGTTCTTC	CASKPGLTANEQFF
NA	TRBV30	TRBJ1-5	NA	TGTGCCTGGAGTGTCGGTAGCAATCAGCCCCAGCATTTT	CAWSVGSNQPQHF
few	TRBV29-1	TRBJ2-5	NA	TGCAGCGTTGACTCTAGCGCTCAAGAGACCCAGTACTTC	CSVDSSAQETQYF
NA	TRBV28	TRBJ2-7	TRBD1	TGTGCCAGCAGTTTATTGGACAGGCGAAAATACGAGCAGTACTTC	CASSLLDRRKYEQYF